This TCR beta chain was recorded in a study of T cell repertoires in cytomegalovirus infection. About the research overall: Recently identified HLA-C-restricted CMV epitopes were used, and well-studied HLA-B-restricted CMV epitopes were used as well. Study results and caveats: Public TCR beta family frequency separated CMV-and-HLA carriers, including in an independent cohort.

TCRdb used MiXCR to reprocess the reads, holding one entry per CDR3 protein. The table lists about 63,000 distinct CDR3 sequences, roughly 21% of them singletons. CDR1 is MGHRA, CDR2 YSYEKL, per germline. The V and J ends lost 1 base and 4 bases respectively, with 11 bases between them. The CDR3 has 16 residues. This clonotype was detected only a few times. Its matching antigen is unknown. This chain joins TRBV4-1 and TRBJ1-6; D ambiguous. This specimen was CD8+ T cells from cultured PBMCs, taken from culture after CMV antigen stimulation. The origin of this receptor is a human donor in good health (CMV status not recorded). Some clones in this sample may be carry-over from other donors' samples. The CDR3 loop reads CASSQALRIYNSPLHF. CDR3 coding DNA: TGCGCCAGCAGCCAAGCTTTAAGGATTTATAATTCACCCCTCCACTTT.